This TCR beta chain appears in the sequencing data of a study of OX40 agonist ivuxolimab in advanced cancers. Overall study findings and caveats: Averaged across samples, CD8+ T cells carried more expanded clones than CD4+ did.

Libraries were prepared by immunoSEQ multiplex PCR; TCRdb keeps only in-frame clonotypes and omits some of them. The top ten clones hold over 0.3% of a sample with 60,000 to 85,000 clones, roughly nine tenths of them seen once. Details on this clone: Its antigen remains unknown.

The CDR3 has 18 amino acids. The gene calls are TRBV21-1 and TRBJ2-4. TRBV21-1 is annotated as a pseudogene. The source of this sequence is an adult with an advanced solid tumor such as melanoma, head and neck, liver or kidney cancer. The sequences come from CD4+ or CD8+ T cells sorted from blood, collected in a trial of the OX40 agonist ivuxolimab. The CDR3 DNA reads as TGTGCCAGCAGCAAAGGAAGGAATTCCCCCCTTCCTGAAAACATTCAGTACTTC. As protein: CASSKGRNSPLPENIQYF.